The clone carrying this T cell receptor (beta chain) was recorded a few times. Original analysis: The authors estimated nucleated cell counts from reference gene primer amplification. Using immunoSEQ multiplex PCR, the repertoire was profiled, and TCRdb retains in-frame clones only, with some absent. The V and J calls and clone size are taken from that table; D and trimming were inferred from the DNA. The sample yields about 75,000 clones, less than 85% seen once. The data are from a study of blood T cell repertoires in COVID-19. The CDR3 is 14 residues long. CDR1 SGHRS and CDR2 YFSETQ come from the germline V gene. Trimming removed 2 bases from V and 0 bases from J; junction bases left unmatched: 1.

The chain employs TRBV5-1 and TRBJ1-2; TRBD1 matches 7 bases. Specimen: peripheral blood. This receptor was obtained from a woman over 75 with active or convalescent COVID-19. CDR3 DNA: TGCGCCAGCAGCTTTGACAGGGCTAACTATGGCTACACCTTC. Translation: CASSFDRANYGYTF.